These 29 T cell receptor beta chains originate from one sample sequenced in a study of regulatory T cells in long-lasting Graves disease (dated by TCRdb to the early 2020s). In light of the paper, this sample's time point label describes: newly diagnosed GD, antithyroid drugs for less than 3 months. For both TCR sequencing and RNA sequencing, RNA was extracted from PBMCs using TRIzol. Libraries were built with multiplex PCR. Data came from an Illumina HiSeq 4000. CDR3 regions were amplified by Arm-PCR with iRepertoire HTBI primers to construct TCR beta libraries. TCRdb itself trimmed the public reads at Q25 with fastp, ran MiXCR and retained productive beta chains. All rows with the same CDR3 protein become a single entry with the most common DNA and genes. The sample table contains approximately 540,000 distinct CDR3 sequences; only one count was recorded for 12% of them. The ten largest clones take up roughly 8.9% of the sample.

These data were also reused for a study on T cells in Graves' hyperthyroidism and ophthalmopathy.

Sequenced material: peripheral blood mononuclear cells (PBMCs), taken at new diagnosis, from a patient treated with antithyroid drugs. The receptors derive from a woman younger than 45 with Graves disease. Donor details come from another sample of the same person, matched by shared clones.

Notes on this clonotype: This may arise from a read error, as a much more abundant clone is one base away. V is TRBV11-2 and J is TRBJ2-5, with D possibly TRBD2 on 6 matching bases. Germline CDR1 reads SGHAT; CDR2 reads FQNNGV. This CDR3 region has 13 residues. The CDR3 protein is CASSPFSGETRYF. CDR3 in DNA: TGTGCCAGCAGCCCATTTTCGGGGGAGACCCGGTACTTC.

This clonotype was seen ten or more times. The chain carries TRBV27 and TRBJ1-2, with 7 bases aligning to TRBD1. J gave up 7 bases and V 5 bases, and 16 bases lay outside the gene matches. Germline V gene lookup returns CDR1 MNHEY and CDR2 SMNVEV (reference sequence). The CDR3 totals 16 residues. CDR3 nucleotides: TGTGCCAGCAGTCCCCACCCCGGGACAGCGAATCCTGGCTACACCTTC. Residues: CASSPHPGTANPGYTF.

This clonotype was seen ten or more times. This chain links TRBV5-5 with TRBJ1-1; D remains ambiguous. The CDR3 contains 12 residues. Trimming pared 4 bases from V and 3 bases from J, leaving 7 bases between. Per germline, CDR1 SGHKS and CDR2 YYEKEE (reference sequence). CDR3 amino acids: CASSRPDTEAFF. The CDR3 region has the DNA TGTGCCAGCAGCCGTCCAGACACTGAAGCTTTCTTT.

This clonotype was seen a few times. V gene TRBV6-1 combines with J gene TRBJ2-7, with D hard to call. V was shortened by 6 bases and J by 6 bases, with 12 bases between the two germline ends. The germline V gene has CDR1 MNHNS and CDR2 SASEGT. The CDR3 spans 12 residues. Written as DNA, the CDR3 is TGTGCCAGCAGGATGTCTACCCTCGAGCAGTACTTC. This translates into CASRMSTLEQYF.

The chain carries TRBV4-1 and TRBJ1-3; 8 bases line up with TRBD1. The CDR3 totals 17 residues. Germline assignment: CDR1 MGHRA and CDR2 YSYEKL. V was pared by 1 base and J by 4 bases, with 9 bases of the junction left unmatched. CDR3 sequence reads: CASSQVHARDRGNTIYF. The CDR3 DNA sequence: TGCGCCAGCAGCCAAGTCCACGCTAGGGACAGGGGAAACACCATATATTTT.

This clonotype was counted at least ten times. The CDR3 DNA reads as TGTGCCAGCAGTACTAGCGGGTCTCAAGAGACCCAGTACTTC. This codes for CASSTSGSQETQYF. The chain has TRBV9 and TRBJ2-5; 9 bases are a match to TRBD2. From germline, CDR1 is SGDLS and CDR2 YYNGEE. The CDR3 extends over 14 amino acids. With V trimmed by 5 bases and J by 2 bases, 4 bases remained unmatched.

This clonotype was found once. One base away lies a much larger clone, so this may be a sequencing read error. The chain links TRBV28 to TRBJ1-5; D is uncertain. The CDR3 runs 14 residues. CDR1 MDHEN and CDR2 SYDVKM come from the germline V gene. Deletions cut 6 bases from V and 6 bases from J, with 15 bases between. The CDR3 sequence is CASSQQGKLQPQHF. CDR3 bases: TGTGCCAGCAGCCAGCAAGGGAAGCTTCAGCCCCAGCATTTT.

As to this clonotype: A much more abundant neighbour one base away suggests this may be a read error. The rearrangement uses TRBV27 and TRBJ1-5; TRBD1 might be the D (5 bases). CDR1 and CDR2 (germline): MNHEY, SMNVEV (reference sequence). The germline V and J ends were trimmed by 7 bases and 3 bases, with 13 bases remaining between them. This CDR3 has 14 amino acids. The CDR3 sequence is CASNDGGDNQPQHF. In nucleotides, the CDR3 is TGTGCCAGCAACGACGGGGGTGACAATCAGCCCCAGCATTTT.

This clonotype was observed many times. The gene calls are TRBV29-1 and TRBJ1-1, with D possibly TRBD1 on 5 matching bases. CDR3 length: 10 residues. Looked up from germline, CDR1 is SQVTM and CDR2 is ANQGSEA. The DNA for the CDR3 is TGCAGTACCGGGGACGTTGAAGCTTTCTTT. This codes for CSTGDVEAFF.

This clonotype was seen a few times. This may arise from a read error, as a much more abundant clone is one base away. The rearrangement links TRBV30 to TRBJ2-5, with D possibly TRBD2 on 6 matching bases. CDR1 and CDR2 (germline): GTSNPN, SVGIG (reference sequence). V was clipped by 5 bases and J by 4 bases, with 8 bases between them. The CDR3 sequence is 11 residues long. The DNA of the CDR3 is TGTGCCTGGGGACTACGAGAGACCCAGTACTTC. Its translation is CAWGLRETQYF. The complete variable domain, with remaining parts taken from reference TRBV30 and TRBJ2-5, reads SQTIHQWPATLVQPVGSPLSLECTVEGTSNPNLYWYRQAAGRGLQLLFYSVGIGQISSEVPQNLSASRPQDRQFILSSKKLLLSDSGFYLCAWGLRETQYFGPGTRLLVL.

This clonotype was picked up a small number of times. The chain combines TRBV30 with TRBJ1-2; D unclear. This CDR3 has 14 amino acids. Germline V gene data show CDR1 as GTSNPN and CDR2 as SVGIG (reference sequence). V dropped 2 bases and J dropped 4 bases, with 14 bases sitting between them. CDR3 nucleotide sequence: TGTGCCTGGAGTCCAACGGGATTCATCTATGGCTACACCTTC. It specifies CAWSPTGFIYGYTF.

This clonotype has a count of ten or more. The genes are TRBV20-1 and TRBJ1-2; D is possibly TRBD1 (5 bases). V lost 6 bases to trimming and J lost 4 bases, with 12 bases between them. Looked up from germline, CDR1 is DFQATT and CDR2 is SNEGSKA (reference sequence). The CDR3 loop spans 12 amino acids. The CDR3 bases are TGCAGTGCAATCTACAGGAGCTATGGCTACACCTTC. It specifies CSAIYRSYGYTF.

This clonotype was observed a handful of times. The chain joins TRBV20-1 to TRBJ1-2, with TRBD1 matching over 11 bases. V lost 5 bases to trimming and J lost 4 bases; unmatched junction nucleotides: 6. The CDR3 is made up of 14 amino acids. Germline V CDR1 and CDR2: DFQATT, SNEGSKA (reference sequence). This CDR3 is CSAGRDRGFYGYTF. CDR3 bases: TGCAGTGCTGGCCGGGACAGGGGGTTCTATGGCTACACCTTC.

The chain uses TRBV5-4 and TRBJ1-1; D is possibly TRBD1 (5 bases). The CDR3 totals 14 residues. Germline CDR1 reads SGHNT; CDR2 reads YYREEE (reference sequence). The germline V and J ends were trimmed by 7 bases and 1 base, with 14 bases remaining between them. In DNA, the CDR3 is TGTGCCAGCGGAGCGGGGCGGGCGAACACTGAAGCTTTCTTT. Protein product: CASGAGRANTEAFF.

This clonotype has more than one count but fewer than ten. V and J are TRBV18 and TRBJ2-7; 9 nucleotides line up with TRBD2. V was clipped by 6 bases and J by 3 bases; unmatched bases: 6. CDR1 and CDR2 (germline): KGHSH, LQKENI. There are 14 residues in the CDR3. CDR3 sequence: CASSPTSGHYEQYF. CDR3 DNA sequence: TGTGCCAGCTCGCCGACTAGCGGCCACTACGAGCAGTACTTC. The variable domain in full, completed from reference TRBV18 and TRBJ2-7, reads NAGVMQNPRHLVRRRGQEARLRCSPMKGHSHVYWYRQLPEEGLKFMVYLQKENIIDESGMPKERFSAEFPKEGPSILRIQQVVRGDSAAYFCASSPTSGHYEQYFGPGTRLTVT.

V usage is TRBV7-2 and J usage is TRBJ1-6, with D possibly TRBD1 on 5 matching bases. The CDR3 contains 15 residues. Trimming pared 8 bases from V and 9 bases from J, leaving 20 bases between. The germline gives CDR1 SGHTA, CDR2 FQGNSA. This CDR3 is CASSWGGGILSPLHF. CDR3 DNA sequence: TGTGCCAGCTCCTGGGGGGGAGGGATCCTTTCACCCCTCCACTTT.

The rearrangement joins TRBV29-1 to TRBJ2-7, with 11 positions matching TRBD1. The CDR3 covers 13 residues. Losses at the gene ends were 4 bases for V and 4 bases for J; bases not matched to a gene: 3. Germline CDR1 and CDR2: SQVTM and ANQGSEA. The CDR3 coding sequence is TGCAGCGTTGGGGGACAGGGGGGGTACGAGCAGTACTTC. The encoded protein is CSVGGQGGYEQYF.

This clonotype has ten or more counts. This chain uses TRBV12-3 or TRBV12-4 with TRBJ1-1, with D possibly matching TRBD1 (5 bases). Trimming shortened V by 7 bases and J by 4 bases, and 13 bases separated the two germline ends. The CDR3 length is 13 residues. CDR3: CASTQLQGTEAFF. The CDR3 DNA sequence: TGTGCCAGCACCCAATTGCAGGGCACTGAAGCTTTCTTT.

V gene TRBV2 combines with J gene TRBJ1-2; possible D gene TRBD1, 6 bases. Germline CDR1 is SNHLY and CDR2 is FYNNEI. This CDR3 comprises 13 residues. The V end lost 6 bases, the J end lost 5 bases, and 13 bases lay between the germline ends. The DNA for the CDR3 is TGTGCCAGCAGGGCAGGGGTCGATTATGGCTACACCTTC. The encoded protein is CASRAGVDYGYTF. The full variable domain, with the rest looked up from reference TRBV2 and TRBJ1-2, is EPEVTQTPSHQVTQMGQEVILRCVPISNHLYFYWYRQILGQKVEFLVSFYNNEISEKSEIFDDQFSVERPDGSNFTLKIRSTKLEDSAMYFCASRAGVDYGYTFGSGTRLTVV.

Many counts were recorded for this clonotype. The rearrangement uses TRBV6-2 or TRBV6-3 and TRBJ2-4; TRBD1 is a possible D gene (5 bases). The CDR3 runs to 17 residues. Germline V CDR1 and CDR2: MNHEY, SVGEGT. V lost 2 bases, J lost 7 bases, and 21 bases lay in between. The CDR3, as DNA: TGTGCCAGCAGTTACGGGCAGGGATACGCTCAGCTTAACATTCAGTACTTC. This codes for CASSYGQGYAQLNIQYF.

This clonotype was observed at least ten times. V and J are TRBV6-1 and TRBJ2-1; 12 nucleotides line up with TRBD2. The CDR3 covers 16 residues. V trimming: 6 bases; J trimming: 1 base; junction bases outside the gene matches: 4. Germline V gene lookup returns CDR1 MNHNS and CDR2 SASEGT. The CDR3 DNA follows: TGTGCCAGCAGACGTACTAGCGGGAGGTCCTACAATGAGCAGTTCTTC. Its protein is CASRRTSGRSYNEQFF.

This clonotype was found a few times. The chain joins TRBV2 to TRBJ2-3; TRBD2 aligns across 7 bases. CDR3 length equals 13 residues. From germline, CDR1 is SNHLY and CDR2 FYNNEI. J gave up 4 bases and V 9 bases, and 7 bases lay outside the gene matches. The chain's CDR3 is CASHSGLADTQYF. CDR3 nucleotide sequence: TGTGCCAGTCATAGCGGGTTGGCAGATACGCAGTATTTT.

This clonotype came up a few times. The rearrangement links TRBV6-5 to TRBJ2-3; TRBD1 aligns across 9 bases. CDR3 length: 15 residues. Trimming at V came to 4 bases and at J to 4 bases, leaving 6 bases not matched to a gene. CDR1 MNHEY and CDR2 SVGAGI come from the germline V gene. In DNA form, the CDR3 reads TGTGCCAGCAGTTCCGGGACAGGGTATGCAGATACGCAGTATTTT. As protein: CASSSGTGYADTQYF.

This clonotype was counted only a few times. Given a much more abundant clone one base away, this may be a read error. This likely comes from a read error, as the CDR3 has no conserved phenylalanine or tryptophan at its end. The V and J genes are TRBV6-1 and TRBJ1-1, with 7 bases lining up with TRBD1. Trimming took 6 bases from V and 5 from J; bases not matched to a gene: 12. There are 15 residues in the CDR3. The germline V gene has CDR1 MNHNS and CDR2 SASEGT. The CDR3 loop is CASSPNHQTGTEAFS. For the CDR3, the DNA is TGTGCCAGCAGCCCCAACCACCAGACAGGGACTGAAGCTTTCTCT.

CDR3 sequence reads: CASSRPTGEDGGYTF. In DNA form, the CDR3 reads TGTGCCAGCAGTCGCCCGACAGGGGAAGACGGTGGCTACACCTTC. The chain is built from TRBV12-3 or TRBV12-4 and TRBJ1-2; 8 bases line up with TRBD1. The CDR3 extends over 15 amino acids. J was trimmed by 7 bases and V by 5 bases; bases with no gene match: 12.

This clonotype appeared many times. The chain joins TRBV7-9 to TRBJ1-1; D not certain. The germline gives CDR1 SEHNR, CDR2 FQNEAQ (reference sequence). The V and J ends lost 3 bases and 1 base respectively, with 12 bases between them. CDR3 size: 15 residues. The CDR3 sequence: CASSFGWTENTEAFF. In DNA form, the CDR3 reads TGTGCCAGCAGCTTCGGTTGGACGGAGAACACTGAAGCTTTCTTT.

There are many counts of this clonotype. V is TRBV27 and J is TRBJ2-7; D is tentatively TRBD1 or TRBD2 (5 bases each). Germline V CDR1 and CDR2: MNHEY, SMNVEV (reference sequence). The V end was cut by 8 bases, the J end by 1 base, with 15 bases between. The CDR3 has 14 amino acids. The CDR3 nucleotides are TGTGCCAGCGGACGGGGCCTTAATTCCTACGAGCAGTACTTC. It is translated as CASGRGLNSYEQYF.

The CDR3 protein is CASSPRQGWNEKLFF. The CDR3 bases are TGTGCCAGTAGTCCGAGACAGGGTTGGAATGAAAAACTGTTTTTT. The genes are TRBV19 and TRBJ1-4; 7 bases map to TRBD1. The CDR3 loop spans 15 amino acids. V shed 5 bases, J shed 5 bases, and the junction held 8 bases outside the gene matches. Germline values: CDR1 LNHDA, CDR2 SQIVND (reference sequence).

The DNA for the CDR3 is TGTGCCAGTAGTAGCCGCGGGAGGGCGAGATTTAGTGACATTCAGTACTTC. Protein sequence: CASSSRGRARFSDIQYF. The chain couples TRBV19 to TRBJ2-4; 9 bases are shared with TRBD2. CDR1 is LNHDA and CDR2 is SQIVND in the germline V gene (reference sequence). The CDR3 has 17 amino acids. The V segment lost 4 bases and the J segment 8 bases; nucleotides outside the gene matches: 15.